Described below is a single T cell receptor beta chain sequence and its context. Its antigen is currently unknown. Sequencing was performed with immunoSEQ multiplex PCR; in TCRdb, only in-frame clones are kept and a portion is missing. Of 800,000 or so clones in the sample, 95% to 97% were seen once. The record originates from a study of shared clonotypes between healthy human individuals. Study-level information: Plates per donor: three CD4 naive, three CD4 memory, two CD8 naive, one CD8 memory.

Study findings and constraints: Rarefaction curves obtained for sorted subsets showed sequencing incomplete despite large depth. The researchers took only blood, and tissue repertoires probably look different. Few donors limited the genetic and exposure-history diversity represented.

CD8 cells regarded as naive lacked CD45RO, were positively chosen for CCR7, and omitted terminally differentiated effector memory CD45RA+ cells. The specimen was naive CD8+ T cells sorted from blood. The source of this sequence is a man aged 25 to 40 in good health.

The CDR3 DNA follows: TGTGCCAGCAGTCCCGTAGACAGGGAGAACACCGGGGAGCTGTTTTTT. Encoded protein: CASSPVDRENTGELFF. This rearrangement joins TRBV27 to TRBJ2-2; TRBD1 matches at 7 bases. V lost 5 bases and J lost 1; bases outside the gene matches: 7. Germline loops: CDR1 MNHEY, CDR2 SMNVEV (reference sequence). This CDR3 has 16 residues.